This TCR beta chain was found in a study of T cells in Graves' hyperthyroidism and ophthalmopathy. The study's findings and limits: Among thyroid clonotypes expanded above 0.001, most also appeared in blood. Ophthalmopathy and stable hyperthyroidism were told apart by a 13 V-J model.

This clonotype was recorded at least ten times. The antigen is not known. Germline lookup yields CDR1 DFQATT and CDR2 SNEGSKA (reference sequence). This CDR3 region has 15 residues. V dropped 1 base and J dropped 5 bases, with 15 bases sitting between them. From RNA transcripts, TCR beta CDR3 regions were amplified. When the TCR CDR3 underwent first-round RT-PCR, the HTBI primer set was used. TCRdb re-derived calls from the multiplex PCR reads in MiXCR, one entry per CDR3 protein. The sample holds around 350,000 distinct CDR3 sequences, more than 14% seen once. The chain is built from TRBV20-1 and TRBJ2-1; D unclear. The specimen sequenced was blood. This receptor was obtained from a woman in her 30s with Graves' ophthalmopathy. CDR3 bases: TGCAGTGCTAGAGGTGACCGCACCCGGGACAATGAGCAGTTCTTC. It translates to CSARGDRTRDNEQFF.